A selection of T cell receptor beta chains follows, all from one sample in a study of breast tumors, draining lymph nodes, adjacent tissues. TCRdb recomputed calls from the multiplex PCR reads with MiXCR, one row per CDR3 protein. Counted here are hundreds of thousands of distinct CDR3 sequences, roughly 30% occurring once; the ten biggest clones make up roughly 1.5%. Sequenced material: axillary lymph node tissue. The receptors originated from a female donor with breast cancer. Some clones in this sample may be carry-over from other donors' samples. Both conserved end residues are part of each CDR3. Fields, in order: clone size, J gene, V gene, D gene, CDR3 protein, CDR3 DNA. D genes are given only for firm matches. Clone size is stated in some rows and not others, as once, few, many or a class when expanded.

many,TRBJ2-1,TRBV7-2,TRBD1,CASSLMTGGSYNEQFF,TGTGCCAGCAGCTTAATGACAGGGGGCTCCTACAATGAGCAGTTCTTC
NA,TRBJ2-1,TRBV19,TRBD2,CASSIGSGSTDTQFF,TGTGCCAGTAGTATAGGGAGCGGGAGCACAGATACGCAGTTCTTC
many,TRBJ1-5,TRBV10-2,NA,CASSEGWGAQPQHF,TGCGCCAGCAGTGAGGGGTGGGGTGCTCAGCCCCAGCATTTT
many,TRBJ2-3,TRBV29-1,TRBD2,CSVALAGEGSTDTQYF,TGCAGCGTTGCGCTAGCGGGAGAGGGGAGCACAGATACGCAGTATTTT
many,TRBJ1-6,TRBV5-5,NA,CASGRVGESPLHF,TGTGCCAGCGGGAGGGTAGGGGAGTCACCCCTCCACTTT
NA,TRBJ2-3,TRBV30,TRBD2,CAWSKILASGGSTDTQYF,TGTGCCTGGAGTAAGATCCTCGCTAGCGGGGGCAGCACAGATACGCAGTATTTT
NA,TRBJ2-4,TRBV7-2,TRBD1,CASSLEGASRAKNLQYF,TGTGCCAGCAGCTTAGAGGGGGCGAGTCGGGCCAAAAACCTTCAGTACTTC
few,TRBJ1-1,TRBV19,NA,CASKGHVLANTEAFF,TGTGCCAGTAAGGGGCATGTGCTAGCTAACACTGAAGCTTTCTTT
many,TRBJ2-5,TRBV2,NA,CASTKLNPSSGASGQDTQYF,TGTGCCAGCACCAAACTGAACCCCTCCTCGGGGGCGAGCGGTCAAGACACCCAGTACTTC
many,TRBJ2-3,TRBV20-1,TRBD2,CSAGGFGLAGLTDTQYF,TGCAGTGCGGGGGGCTTCGGACTAGCGGGACTCACAGATACGCAGTATTTT
NA,TRBJ1-4,TRBV19,NA,CASSFPGVTGKLFF,TGTGCCAGTAGTTTCCCAGGGGTGACAGGAAAACTGTTTTTT
many,TRBJ2-5,TRBV18,NA,CASSPQGSETQYF,TGTGCCAGCTCACCACAGGGCTCCGAGACCCAGTACTTC
many,TRBJ2-5,TRBV19,NA,CASSIQEQETQYF,TGTGCCAGTAGTATACAGGAACAAGAGACCCAGTACTTC
many,TRBJ1-2,TRBV5-1,NA,CASSAGPTNYGYTF,TGCGCCAGCAGCGCAGGGCCTACTAACTATGGCTACACCTTC
few,TRBJ2-3,TRBV7-9,TRBD2,CASSPYPGLAVQGPQYF,TGTGCCAGCAGTCCTTATCCGGGACTAGCGGTGCAGGGTCCGCAGTATTTT
many,TRBJ2-3,TRBV7-2,NA,CASSLAALKADTQYF,TGTGCCAGCAGCTTAGCAGCCTTGAAGGCAGATACGCAGTATTTT
many,TRBJ1-2,TRBV5-1,TRBD1,CASRDTGGYGYTF,TGCGCCAGCAGGGACACAGGGGGCTATGGCTACACCTTC